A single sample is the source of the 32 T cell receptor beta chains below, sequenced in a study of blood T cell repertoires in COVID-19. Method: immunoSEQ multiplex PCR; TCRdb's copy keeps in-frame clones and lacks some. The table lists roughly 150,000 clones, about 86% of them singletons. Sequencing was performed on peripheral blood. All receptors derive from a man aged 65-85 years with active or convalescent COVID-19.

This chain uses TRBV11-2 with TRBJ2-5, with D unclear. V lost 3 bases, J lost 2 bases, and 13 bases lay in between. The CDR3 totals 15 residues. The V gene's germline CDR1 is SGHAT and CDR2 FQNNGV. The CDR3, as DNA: TGTGCCAGCAGCTTGGGTGGCCAGACACAAGAGACCCAGTACTTC. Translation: CASSLGGQTQETQYF.

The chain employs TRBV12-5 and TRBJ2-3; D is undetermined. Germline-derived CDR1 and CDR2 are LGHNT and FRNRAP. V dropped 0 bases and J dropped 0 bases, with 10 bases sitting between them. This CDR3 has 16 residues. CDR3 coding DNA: TGTGCTAGTGGTTTGGTACGAGACTTTAGCACAGATACGCAGTATTTT. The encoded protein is CASGLVRDFSTDTQYF.

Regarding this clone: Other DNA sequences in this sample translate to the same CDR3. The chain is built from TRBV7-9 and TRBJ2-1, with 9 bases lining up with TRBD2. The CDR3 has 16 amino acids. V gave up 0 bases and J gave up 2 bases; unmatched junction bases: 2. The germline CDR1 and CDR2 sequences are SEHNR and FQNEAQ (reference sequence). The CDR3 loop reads CASSLALAGTYNEQFF. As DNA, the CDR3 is TGTGCCAGCAGCTTAGCGCTAGCGGGAACCTACAATGAGCAGTTCTTC.

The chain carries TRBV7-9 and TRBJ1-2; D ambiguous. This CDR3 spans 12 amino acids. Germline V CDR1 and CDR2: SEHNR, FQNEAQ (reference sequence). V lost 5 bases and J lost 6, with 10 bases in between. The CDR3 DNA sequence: TGTGCCAGCAGCCGCGCGGCGGATGGCTACACCTTC. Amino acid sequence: CASSRAADGYTF.

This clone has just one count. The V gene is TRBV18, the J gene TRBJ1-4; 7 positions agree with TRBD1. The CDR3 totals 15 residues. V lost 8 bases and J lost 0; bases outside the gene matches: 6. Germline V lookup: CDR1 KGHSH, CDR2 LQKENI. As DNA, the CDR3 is TGTGCCAGCGCCGTCGGGACAGCAACTAATGAAAAACTGTTTTTT. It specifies CASAVGTATNEKLFF.

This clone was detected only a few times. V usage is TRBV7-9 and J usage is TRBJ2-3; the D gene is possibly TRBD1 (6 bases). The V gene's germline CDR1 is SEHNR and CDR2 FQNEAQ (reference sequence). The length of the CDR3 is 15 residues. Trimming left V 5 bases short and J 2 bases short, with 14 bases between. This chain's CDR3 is CASSARDTITDTQYF. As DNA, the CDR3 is TGTGCCAGCAGCGCCCGGGACACCATCACAGATACGCAGTATTTT.

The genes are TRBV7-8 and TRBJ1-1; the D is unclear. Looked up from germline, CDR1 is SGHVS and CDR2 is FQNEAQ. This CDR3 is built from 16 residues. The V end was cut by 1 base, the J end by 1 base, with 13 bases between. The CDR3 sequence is CASSLDPRFGNTEAFF. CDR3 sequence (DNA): TGTGCCAGCAGCTTAGACCCCAGGTTTGGGAACACTGAAGCTTTCTTT.

CDR3 protein: CASSTGAGNTIYF. CDR3 nucleotide sequence: TGTGCCAGCAGTACAGGAGCTGGAAACACCATATATTTT. J is TRBJ1-3 and V is TRBV6-5, with TRBD1 as a possible D gene (5 bases). Germline CDR1 reads MNHEY; CDR2 reads SVGAGI. The CDR3 has 13 residues. The germline V and J ends were trimmed by 5 bases and 2 bases, with 7 bases remaining between them.

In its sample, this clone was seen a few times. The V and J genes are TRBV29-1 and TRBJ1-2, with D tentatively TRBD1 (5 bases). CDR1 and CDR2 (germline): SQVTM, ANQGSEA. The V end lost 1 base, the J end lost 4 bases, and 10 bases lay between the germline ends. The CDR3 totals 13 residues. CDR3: CSVEVGGAYGYTF. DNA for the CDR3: TGCAGCGTTGAAGTTGGAGGGGCCTATGGCTACACCTTC.

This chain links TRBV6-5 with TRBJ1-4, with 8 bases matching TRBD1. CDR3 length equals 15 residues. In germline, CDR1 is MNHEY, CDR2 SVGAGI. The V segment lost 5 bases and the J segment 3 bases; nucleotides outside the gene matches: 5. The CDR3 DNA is TGTGCCAGCAGTACCGACAGGGGAGCTAATGAAAAACTGTTTTTT. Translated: CASSTDRGANEKLFF.

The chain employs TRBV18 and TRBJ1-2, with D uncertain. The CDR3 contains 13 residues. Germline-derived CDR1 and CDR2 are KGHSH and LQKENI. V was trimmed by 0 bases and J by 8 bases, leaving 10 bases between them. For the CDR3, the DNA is TGTGCCAGCTCACCACCGGACTTTGTGGGCTACACCTTC. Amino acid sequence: CASSPPDFVGYTF.

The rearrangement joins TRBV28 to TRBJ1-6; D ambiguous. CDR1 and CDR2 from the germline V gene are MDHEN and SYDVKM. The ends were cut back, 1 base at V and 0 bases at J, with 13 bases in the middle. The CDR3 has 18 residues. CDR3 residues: CASSLLADLSSYNSPLHF. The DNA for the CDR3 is TGTGCCAGCAGTTTATTGGCGGATCTAAGCTCCTATAATTCACCCCTCCACTTT.

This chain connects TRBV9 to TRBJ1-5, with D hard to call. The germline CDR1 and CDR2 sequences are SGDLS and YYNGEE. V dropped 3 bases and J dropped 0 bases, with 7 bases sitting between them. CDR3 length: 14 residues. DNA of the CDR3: TGTGCCAGCAGCGACAGCTATAGCAATCAGCCCCAGCATTTT. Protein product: CASSDSYSNQPQHF.

The CDR3 protein is CASSPSQGIRTAFF. Written as DNA, the CDR3 is TGTGCCAGCAGCCCATCCCAGGGGATTCGGACAGCTTTCTTT. The rearrangement links TRBV11-2 to TRBJ1-1; maybe TRBD1 (6 bases). In germline, CDR1 is SGHAT, CDR2 FQNNGV. The CDR3 totals 14 residues. V was clipped by 5 bases and J by 10 bases, with 20 bases between them.

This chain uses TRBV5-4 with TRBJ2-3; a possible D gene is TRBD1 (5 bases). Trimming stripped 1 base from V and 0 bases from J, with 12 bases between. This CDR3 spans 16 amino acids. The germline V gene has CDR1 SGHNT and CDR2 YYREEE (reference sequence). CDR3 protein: CASSLRQGSSTDTQYF. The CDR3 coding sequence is TGTGCCAGCAGCTTGCGGCAGGGCTCTAGCACAGATACGCAGTATTTT.

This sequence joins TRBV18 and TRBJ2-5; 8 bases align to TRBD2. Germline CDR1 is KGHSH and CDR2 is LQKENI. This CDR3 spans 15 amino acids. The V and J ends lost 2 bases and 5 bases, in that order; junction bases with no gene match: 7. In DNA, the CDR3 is TGTGCCAGCTCACCAGCAGCGGGAGTAGGGGAGACCCAGTACTTC. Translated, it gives CASSPAAGVGETQYF.

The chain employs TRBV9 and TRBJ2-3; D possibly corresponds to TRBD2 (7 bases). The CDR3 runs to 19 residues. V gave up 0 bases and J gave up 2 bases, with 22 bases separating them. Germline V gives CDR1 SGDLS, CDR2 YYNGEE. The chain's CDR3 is CASSVEGGRWGRVTDTQYF. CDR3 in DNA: TGTGCCAGCAGCGTAGAGGGCGGGAGATGGGGGCGGGTCACAGATACGCAGTATTTT.

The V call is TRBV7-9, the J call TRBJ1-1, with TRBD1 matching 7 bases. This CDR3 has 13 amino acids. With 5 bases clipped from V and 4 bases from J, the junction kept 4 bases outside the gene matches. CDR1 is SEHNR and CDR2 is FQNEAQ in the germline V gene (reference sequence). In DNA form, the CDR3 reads TGTGCCAGCAGCCTTGGGACAGCCACTGAAGCTTTCTTT. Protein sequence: CASSLGTATEAFF.

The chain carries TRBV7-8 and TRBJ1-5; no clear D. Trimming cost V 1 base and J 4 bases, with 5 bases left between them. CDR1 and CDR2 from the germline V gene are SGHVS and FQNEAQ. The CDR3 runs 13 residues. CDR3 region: CASSLDLNQPQHF. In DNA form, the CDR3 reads TGTGCCAGCAGCTTAGACCTAAATCAGCCCCAGCATTTT.

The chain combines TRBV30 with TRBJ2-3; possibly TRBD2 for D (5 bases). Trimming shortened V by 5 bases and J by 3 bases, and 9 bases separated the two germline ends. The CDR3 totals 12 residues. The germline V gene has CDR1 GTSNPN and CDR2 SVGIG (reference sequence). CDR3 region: CAWDPGTDTQYF. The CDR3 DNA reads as TGTGCCTGGGACCCGGGGACAGATACGCAGTATTTT.

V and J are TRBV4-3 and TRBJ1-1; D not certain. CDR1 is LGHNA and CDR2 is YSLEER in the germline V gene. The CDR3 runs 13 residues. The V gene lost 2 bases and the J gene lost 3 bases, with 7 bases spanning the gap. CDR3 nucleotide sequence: TGCGCCAGCAGCCAATTCGGGGACACTGAAGCTTTCTTT. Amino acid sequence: CASSQFGDTEAFF.

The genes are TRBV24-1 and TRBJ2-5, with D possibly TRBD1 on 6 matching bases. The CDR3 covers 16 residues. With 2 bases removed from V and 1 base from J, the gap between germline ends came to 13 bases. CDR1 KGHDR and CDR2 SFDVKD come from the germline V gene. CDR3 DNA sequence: TGTGCCACCAGTGATTCCGGAGGACAGCGCCAAGAGACCCAGTACTTC. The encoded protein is CATSDSGGQRQETQYF.

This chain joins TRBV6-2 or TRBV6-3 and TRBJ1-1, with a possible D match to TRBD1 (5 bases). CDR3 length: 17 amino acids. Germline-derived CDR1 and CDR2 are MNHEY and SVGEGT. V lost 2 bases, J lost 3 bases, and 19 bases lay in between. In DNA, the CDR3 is TGTGCCAGCAGTTACGATACCAGGGTGCGGTTGGACACTGAAGCTTTCTTT. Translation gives CASSYDTRVRLDTEAFF.

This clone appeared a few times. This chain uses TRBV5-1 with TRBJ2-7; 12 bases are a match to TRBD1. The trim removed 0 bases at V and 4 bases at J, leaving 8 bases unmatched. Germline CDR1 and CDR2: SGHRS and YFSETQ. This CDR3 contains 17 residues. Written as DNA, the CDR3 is TGCGCCAGCAGCTTGGCGATCGGGACAGGGGGCGAGTACGAGCAGTACTTC. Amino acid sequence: CASSLAIGTGGEYEQYF.

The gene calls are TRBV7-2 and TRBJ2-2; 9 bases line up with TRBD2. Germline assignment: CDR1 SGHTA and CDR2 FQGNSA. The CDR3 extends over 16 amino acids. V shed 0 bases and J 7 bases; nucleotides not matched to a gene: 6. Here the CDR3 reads CASSLAGGRGFGELFF. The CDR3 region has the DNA TGTGCCAGCAGCTTAGCTGGCGGGAGGGGGTTCGGGGAGCTGTTTTTT.

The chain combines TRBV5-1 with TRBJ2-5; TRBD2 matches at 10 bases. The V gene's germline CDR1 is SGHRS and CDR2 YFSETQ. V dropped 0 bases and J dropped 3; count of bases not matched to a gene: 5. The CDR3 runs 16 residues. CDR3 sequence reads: CASSLAQLAGEETQYF. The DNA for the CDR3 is TGCGCCAGCAGCTTGGCCCAGCTAGCGGGAGAAGAGACCCAGTACTTC. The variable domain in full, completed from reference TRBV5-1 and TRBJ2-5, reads KAGVTQTPRYLIKTRGQQVTLSCSPISGHRSVSWYQQTPGQGLQFLFEYFSETQRNKGNFPGRFSGRQFSNSRSEMNVSTLELGDSALYLCASSLAQLAGEETQYFGPGTRLLVL.

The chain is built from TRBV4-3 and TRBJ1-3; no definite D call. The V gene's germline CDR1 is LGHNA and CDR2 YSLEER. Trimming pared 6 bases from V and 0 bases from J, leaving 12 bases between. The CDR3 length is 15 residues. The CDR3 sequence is CASSLSPVSGNTIYF. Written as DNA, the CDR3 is TGCGCCAGCAGTCTTAGTCCTGTCTCTGGAAACACCATATATTTT.

CDR3 sequence reads: CASSLAGRAGELFF. For the CDR3, the DNA is TGCGCCAGCAGCTTGGCAGGGAGGGCCGGGGAGCTGTTTTTT. The chain carries TRBV5-1 and TRBJ2-2, with 7 bases that match TRBD2. Germline trimming cut 0 bases from V and 6 bases from J; bases unmatched to any gene: 2. CDR3 length: 14 amino acids. From germline, CDR1 is SGHRS and CDR2 YFSETQ.

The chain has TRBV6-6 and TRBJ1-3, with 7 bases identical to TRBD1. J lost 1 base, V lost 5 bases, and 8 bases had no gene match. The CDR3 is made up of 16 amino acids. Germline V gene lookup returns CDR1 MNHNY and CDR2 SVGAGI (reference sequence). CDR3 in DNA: TGTGCCAGCAGTCAACAGGGGACCTCGTCTGGAAACACCATATATTTT. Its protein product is CASSQQGTSSGNTIYF.

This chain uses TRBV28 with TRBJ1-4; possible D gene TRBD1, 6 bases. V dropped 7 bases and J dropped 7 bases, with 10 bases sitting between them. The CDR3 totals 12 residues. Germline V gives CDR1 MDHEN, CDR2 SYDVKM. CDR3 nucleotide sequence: TGTGCCAGCAAGGGGGGGATTGAAAAACTGTTTTTT. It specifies CASKGGIEKLFF.

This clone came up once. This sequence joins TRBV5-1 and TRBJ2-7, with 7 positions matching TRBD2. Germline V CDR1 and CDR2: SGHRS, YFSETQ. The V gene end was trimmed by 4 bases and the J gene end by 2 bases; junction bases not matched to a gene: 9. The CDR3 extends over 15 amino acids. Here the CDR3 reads CASSPWEGPTYEQYF. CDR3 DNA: TGCGCCAGCAGCCCCTGGGAGGGTCCTACCTACGAGCAGTACTTC. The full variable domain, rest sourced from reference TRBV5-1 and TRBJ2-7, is KAGVTQTPRYLIKTRGQQVTLSCSPISGHRSVSWYQQTPGQGLQFLFEYFSETQRNKGNFPGRFSGRQFSNSRSEMNVSTLELGDSALYLCASSPWEGPTYEQYFGPGTRLTVT.

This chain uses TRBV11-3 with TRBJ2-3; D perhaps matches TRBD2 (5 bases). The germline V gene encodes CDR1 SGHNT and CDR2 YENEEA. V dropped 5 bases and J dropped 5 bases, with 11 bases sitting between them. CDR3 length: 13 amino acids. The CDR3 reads CASSPAGGDTQYF. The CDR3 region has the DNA TGTGCCAGCAGCCCGGCCGGAGGAGATACGCAGTATTTT.